These T cell receptor beta chains were read from a single sample in a study of graft-versus-host responses after intestinal transplantation. No antigen is known for these receptors. Generated by immunoSEQ multiplex PCR, the TCRdb table keeps only in-frame clones and is missing some. The repertoire consists of roughly 90,000 clones, with 75% to 95% occurring once and the leading ten covering under 6.5%. The source was unstimulated CD8+ T cells sorted from spleen or lymph node cells, collected before intestinal transplant. The receptors stem from a human donor who received an intestinal transplant. CDR3s include the opening cysteine and the closing phenylalanine or tryptophan. Each record gives: V gene, D gene, J gene, clone size, CDR3 protein, CDR3 DNA. D genes are given only for firm matches. The size field is filled for only some rows; it gives once, few, many or a size class.

TRBV21-1	-	TRBJ1-6	-	CASSKVGAPEVALHF	TGTGCCAGCAGCAAAGTAGGGGCCCCGGAGGTGGCCCTCCACTTT
TRBV7-9	TRBD2	TRBJ2-3	-	CASSPRLARGDTQYF	TGTGCCAGCAGCCCCCGACTAGCGAGGGGCGATACGCAGTATTTT
TRBV13	-	TRBJ1-2	-	CASREAGNPYGYTF	TGTGCCAGCAGGGAAGCAGGAAATCCCTATGGCTACACCTTC
TRBV10-3	-	TRBJ1-1	-	CAISDPPAQGINTEAFF	TGTGCCATCAGTGATCCACCCGCTCAGGGGATAAACACTGAAGCTTTCTTT
TRBV29-1	-	TRBJ2-5	-	CSADGRFQETQYF	TGCAGCGCCGACGGTAGATTCCAAGAGACCCAGTACTTC
TRBV30	-	TRBJ2-7	-	CAWSHHPPDRLGYEQYF	TGTGCCTGGAGCCATCACCCCCCGGATCGGTTGGGTTACGAGCAGTACTTC
TRBV28	TRBD2	TRBJ2-2	-	CASSFPGLAGAGELFF	TGTGCCAGCAGTTTCCCGGGACTAGCGGGAGCCGGGGAGCTGTTTTTT
TRBV11-2	TRBD2	TRBJ2-7	-	CASSLTSGAYEQYF	TGTGCCAGCAGCCTCACTAGCGGAGCCTACGAGCAGTACTTC
TRBV6-5	-	TRBJ2-3	-	CATGFRGLPDTQYF	TGTGCCACCGGATTTAGGGGCCTCCCAGATACGCAGTATTTT
TRBV4-1	-	TRBJ2-7	-	CASSHRGSYEQYF	TGCGCCAGCAGCCACCGGGGATCCTACGAGCAGTACTTC
TRBV7-9	-	TRBJ2-1	-	CASSLLAIPPYNEQFF	TGTGCCAGCAGCTTATTAGCGATCCCCCCCTACAATGAGCAGTTCTTC
TRBV27	-	TRBJ2-7	-	CASSSPGRMAYEQYF	TGTGCCAGCAGTTCTCCGGGCCGGATGGCCTACGAGCAGTACTTC
TRBV27	-	TRBJ2-3	-	CASSFQRQGTDTQYF	TGTGCCAGCAGTTTCCAACGACAGGGCACAGATACGCAGTATTTT
TRBV19	TRBD1	TRBJ2-7	-	CASSMGQGGNYEQYF	TGTGCCAGTAGTATGGGACAGGGAGGAAACTACGAGCAGTACTTC
TRBV13	-	TRBJ2-1	-	CASSQPGPPDNEQFF	TGTGCCAGCAGCCAGCCGGGACCTCCTGACAATGAGCAGTTCTTC
TRBV11-2	-	TRBJ2-7	-	CASSLGAGSYEQYF	TGTGCCAGCAGCTTAGGGGCGGGGTCCTACGAGCAGTACTTC
TRBV19	-	TRBJ2-2	-	CASSIWGRLNTGELFF	TGTGCCAGTAGTATTTGGGGCAGGTTGAACACCGGGGAGCTGTTTTTT
TRBV7-9	TRBD1	TRBJ1-6	-	CASSYDDRGVSPLHF	TGTGCCAGCAGCTACGACGACAGGGGGGTTTCACCCCTCCACTTT
TRBV6-1	-	TRBJ2-1	-	CASSYTNLGGEQFF	TGTGCCAGCAGTTATACGAACCTCGGGGGTGAGCAGTTCTTC
TRBV5-1	TRBD1	TRBJ2-1	-	CASSLVWVRDRVFNEQFF	TGCGCCAGCAGCTTGGTCTGGGTCCGGGACAGGGTCTTCAATGAGCAGTTCTTC
TRBV5-6	-	TRBJ1-1	-	CASSPHIERTHTEAFF	TGTGCCAGCAGCCCCCACATCGAAAGGACTCACACTGAAGCTTTCTTT
TRBV5-4	-	TRBJ1-5	-	CASSFGPVNQPQHF	TGTGCCAGCAGCTTCGGGCCAGTCAATCAGCCCCAGCATTTT
TRBV6-5	-	TRBJ1-2	-	CASGDFYGYTF	TGTGCCAGCGGGGATTTCTATGGCTACACCTTC
TRBV11-2	-	TRBJ2-2	-	CASSFSGASTGELFF	TGTGCCAGCAGCTTTTCAGGGGCGAGCACCGGGGAGCTGTTTTTT
TRBV9	-	TRBJ1-1	-	CASSVEGNTEAFF	TGTGCCAGCAGCGTAGAAGGGAACACTGAAGCTTTCTTT
TRBV5-7	-	TRBJ2-1	-	CASSLGGGTYNEQFF	TGTGCCAGCAGCTTGGGTGGGGGGACCTACAATGAGCAGTTCTTC
TRBV21-1	-	TRBJ1-3	-	CASSTEAIYF	TGTGCCAGCAGTACGGAGGCCATATATTTT
TRBV2	-	TRBJ2-1	-	CASSVTSSSYNEQFF	TGTGCCAGCAGTGTTACAAGTAGCTCCTACAATGAGCAGTTCTTC
TRBV15	-	TRBJ1-2	few	CATSRGVGTYYGYTF	TGTGCCACCAGCAGGGGGGTAGGGACTTACTATGGCTACACCTTC
TRBV6-5	-	TRBJ2-7	-	CASSYSGANQYEQYF	TGTGCCAGCAGTTACTCGGGGGCAAACCAGTACGAGCAGTACTTC
TRBV13	-	TRBJ1-3	-	CASSGALGISGNTIYF	TGTGCCAGCAGCGGGGCGCTGGGGATTTCTGGAAACACCATATATTTT
TRBV6-5	TRBD2	TRBJ2-5	-	CASSPYLGGGETQYF	TGTGCCAGCAGTCCCTACTTGGGCGGGGGAGAGACCCAGTACTTC
TRBV4-1	-	TRBJ2-4	-	CASSQGIGGGNIQYF	TGCGCCAGCAGCCAAGGGATCGGAGGGGGAAACATTCAGTACTTC
TRBV7-9	-	TRBJ2-1	-	CASSPLTGAPGNEQFF	TGTGCCAGCAGTCCTCTAACCGGGGCCCCCGGGAATGAGCAGTTCTTC
TRBV5-6	-	TRBJ2-4	-	CASSLSEENIQYF	TGTGCCAGCAGCTTGTCCGAAGAAAACATTCAGTACTTC
TRBV11-2	TRBD1	TRBJ1-3	-	CASSWTGSGNTIYF	TGTGCCAGCAGTTGGACAGGCTCTGGAAACACCATATATTTT
TRBV4-2	TRBD2	TRBJ2-3	-	CASSGLEDTQYF	TGTGCCAGCAGTGGACTAGAAGATACGCAGTATTTT
TRBV28	-	TRBJ2-1	-	CASSLREQFF	TGTGCCAGCAGTTTACGTGAGCAGTTCTTC
TRBV29-1	-	TRBJ1-2	once	CSGFDGTYGYTF	TGCAGCGGATTCGACGGAACCTATGGCTACACCTTC
TRBV5-6	TRBD2	TRBJ2-3	once	CASSLGSGSSAIGTDTQYF	TGTGCCAGCAGCTTGGGAAGCGGGAGCTCTGCTATTGGCACAGATACGCAGTATTTT
TRBV7-3	TRBD2	TRBJ2-1	-	CASSRVWTRSYNEQFF	TGTGCCAGCAGCCGTGTATGGACTAGAAGCTACAATGAGCAGTTCTTC
TRBV15	-	TRBJ2-5	-	CATSRDRTDQETQYF	TGTGCCACCAGCAGAGACCGGACAGACCAAGAGACCCAGTACTTC
TRBV29-1	-	TRBJ1-1	-	CSVEGRHGGTEAFF	TGCAGCGTTGAGGGTAGACACGGGGGGACTGAAGCTTTCTTT
TRBV7-2	-	TRBJ1-1	few	CASSLAQGDKAFF	TGTGCCAGCAGCTTAGCTCAGGGTGACAAAGCTTTCTTT
TRBV29-1	TRBD1	TRBJ1-2	-	CSVQTPGQSLGYTF	TGCAGCGTTCAAACTCCGGGACAGTCTCTAGGCTACACCTTC
TRBV4-1	-	TRBJ2-1	once	CASSQEEGLSSYNEQFF	TGCGCCAGCAGCCAAGAGGAAGGTCTAAGCTCCTACAATGAGCAGTTCTTC
TRBV11-1	-	TRBJ2-7	-	CASSLGGWNRPTYEQYF	TGTGCCAGCAGCTTAGGGGGGTGGAATCGTCCTACCTACGAGCAGTACTTC
TRBV10-3	TRBD1	TRBJ2-2	-	CAISEGQGALAGELFF	TGTGCCATCAGTGAGGGACAGGGGGCCTTAGCCGGGGAGCTGTTTTTT
TRBV6-5	-	TRBJ2-7	-	CASSQGPGSYEQYF	TGTGCCAGCAGTCAGGGACCCGGCTCCTACGAGCAGTACTTC
TRBV28	TRBD1	TRBJ2-1	-	CASSLDPGTGALGQFF	TGTGCCAGCAGTTTAGACCCCGGGACAGGGGCCTTAGGGCAGTTCTTC
TRBV27	-	TRBJ2-1	-	CASSSMASTEQFF	TGTGCCAGCAGTTCCATGGCTAGCACTGAGCAGTTCTTC
TRBV5-4	-	TRBJ2-3	-	CASTLRGEDTQYF	TGTGCCAGCACCTTGAGGGGGGAAGATACGCAGTATTTT
TRBV2	TRBD1	TRBJ2-7	few	CASLGDRGYEQYF	TGTGCCAGCTTAGGGGACAGGGGCTACGAGCAGTACTTC
TRBV19	-	TRBJ2-1	-	CASSLIRDPLNEQFF	TGTGCCAGTAGTTTAATCCGGGATCCGTTGAATGAGCAGTTCTTC
TRBV10-3	-	TRBJ1-3	few	CAIKRTRSDTIYF	TGTGCCATCAAACGGACGAGGTCGGACACCATATATTTT
TRBV7-2	-	TRBJ2-4	-	CASSLAGGTAIGNIQYF	TGTGCCAGCAGCTTAGCGGGCGGGACAGCGATTGGGAACATTCAGTACTTC
TRBV7-9	-	TRBJ2-7	-	CASSPATDSAFEQYF	TGTGCCAGCAGTCCGGCAACGGACTCCGCCTTTGAGCAGTACTTC
TRBV6-6	TRBD1	TRBJ2-1	-	CATQTGVSYEQFF	TGTGCCACCCAGACAGGGGTATCGTATGAGCAGTTCTTC
TRBV7-6	TRBD2	TRBJ2-2	-	CASSGLVLSRGLNTGELFF	TGTGCCAGCAGCGGCCTAGTTTTGTCTCGGGGACTAAACACCGGGGAGCTGTTTTTT